The 28 T cell receptor beta chains below all came from one sample that was sequenced in a study of blood T cell repertoires in COVID-19. Generated by immunoSEQ multiplex PCR, the TCRdb table keeps only in-frame clones and is missing some. The sample consists of about 190,000 clones, 65% to 85% of them appearing once. What was sequenced was PBMCs or T cells enriched from blood (not recorded which). The receptor set was obtained from a woman aged 25 to 39 who had recovered from COVID-19.

This chain connects TRBV28 to TRBJ2-7; 10 bases fit TRBD1. Germline-derived CDR1 and CDR2 are MDHEN and SYDVKM. Germline trimming cut 2 bases from V and 5 bases from J; bases unmatched to any gene: 6. This CDR3 spans 15 amino acids. The CDR3 nucleotides read TGTGCCAGCAGTTTACCCGGGACAGGGGAACACGAGCAGTACTTC. Protein product: CASSLPGTGEHEQYF.

The rearrangement uses TRBV19 and TRBJ2-1, with TRBD2 matching 9 bases. The length of the CDR3 is 16 residues. V gave up 7 bases and J gave up 1 base; unmatched junction bases: 8. Germline V gene lookup returns CDR1 LNHDA and CDR2 SQIVND (reference sequence). CDR3 in amino acids: CASTTHSGSSYNEQFF. The CDR3 region has the DNA TGTGCCAGTACTACGCATAGCGGGAGTTCCTACAATGAGCAGTTCTTC.

This chain connects TRBV5-1 to TRBJ1-1; D possibly corresponds to TRBD1 (6 bases). Germline assignment: CDR1 SGHRS and CDR2 YFSETQ. CDR3 length equals 14 residues. V dropped 4 bases and J dropped 0 bases, with 10 bases sitting between them. The DNA of the CDR3 is TGCGCCAGCAGCCCTGGGACATTGAACACTGAAGCTTTCTTT. Translating it yields CASSPGTLNTEAFF.

The V gene is TRBV19, the J gene TRBJ1-5; 8 bases agree with TRBD1. V shed 1 base and J 2 bases; nucleotides not matched to a gene: 13. There are 19 residues in the CDR3. Looked up from germline, CDR1 is LNHDA and CDR2 is SQIVND (reference sequence). CDR3 loop: CASSIGGVLLQGGNQPQHF. In DNA form, the CDR3 reads TGTGCCAGTAGTATAGGGGGAGTTCTATTACAGGGGGGCAATCAGCCCCAGCATTTT.

This chain links TRBV27 with TRBJ1-5; 7 bases line up with TRBD1. The CDR3 totals 13 residues. V lost 5 bases and J lost 2; bases outside the gene matches: 0. CDR1 is MNHEY and CDR2 is SMNVEV in the germline V gene (reference sequence). The CDR3, as DNA: TGTGCCAGCAGTCAGGGGGGCAATCAGCCCCAGCATTTT. Its protein is CASSQGGNQPQHF.

With regard to this clone: Germline and junction disagree at one end, which may indicate a read error. The V and J genes are TRBV7-7 and TRBJ2-2; TRBD1 might be the D (5 bases). Germline V gene data show CDR1 as SSHAT and CDR2 as FNYEAQ (reference sequence). The CDR3 contains 15 residues. The CDR3 bases are TGTGCTAGCAGCTTATTTCAGGGGAACACCGGGGAGCTGTTTTTT. It yields the protein CASSLFQGNTGELFF.

This chain links TRBV29-1 with TRBJ1-2, with TRBD1 matching over 7 bases. Unmatched junction bases numbered 7, after V lost 6 bases and J lost 0 bases. The CDR3 contains 14 residues. The germline V gene encodes CDR1 SQVTM and CDR2 ANQGSEA. DNA for the CDR3: TGCAGCGTCCGACAGGGTACGGCTAACTATGGCTACACCTTC. Its protein is CSVRQGTANYGYTF.

The chain employs TRBV28 and TRBJ1-2; 7 bases map to TRBD1. The V and J ends lost 3 bases and 8 bases, in that order; junction bases with no gene match: 6. This CDR3 is built from 13 residues. The germline CDR1 and CDR2 sequences are MDHEN and SYDVKM. The CDR3 here is CASSFLGQRGYTF. DNA for the CDR3: TGTGCCAGCAGTTTTTTGGGACAGAGAGGCTACACCTTC.

The chain is built from TRBV7-9 and TRBJ2-3, with 11 nucleotides matching TRBD2. The germline gives CDR1 SEHNR, CDR2 FQNEAQ (reference sequence). This CDR3 comprises 16 residues. V lost 3 bases, J lost 5 bases, and 7 bases stayed unmatched. DNA of the CDR3: TGTGCCAGCAGCTTCACGACTAGCGGGAAGGTAGATACGCAGTATTTT. Protein: CASSFTTSGKVDTQYF.

This clone has a single count. In DNA, the CDR3 is TGTGCCAGTAGTATATGGGACAGGGGTATCTATAGCGCTGAAGCTTTCTTT. Protein sequence: CASSIWDRGIYSAEAFF. The chain employs TRBV19 and TRBJ1-1; 10 bases align to TRBD1. The CDR3 sequence is 17 residues long. The germline V gene encodes CDR1 LNHDA and CDR2 SQIVND (reference sequence). The V segment lost 2 bases and the J segment 6 bases; nucleotides outside the gene matches: 12. The full variable domain, in which reference TRBV19 and TRBJ1-1 provide the parts outside the CDR3, is DGGITQSPKYLFRKEGQNVTLSCEQNLNHDAMYWYRQDPGQGLRLIYYSQIVNDFQKGDIAEGYSVSREKKESFPLTVTSAQKNPTAFYLCASSIWDRGIYSAEAFFGQGTRLTVV.

The rearrangement joins TRBV18 to TRBJ1-1; D not certain. CDR3 length equals 14 residues. CDR1 is KGHSH, CDR2 LQKENI, per germline. V shed 2 bases and J shed 5 bases, with 12 bases lying between them. The CDR3 loop is CASSPGSSGTEAFF. The CDR3 DNA reads as TGTGCCAGCTCACCAGGCAGTTCGGGGACTGAAGCTTTCTTT.

The CDR3 DNA is TGCGCCAGCAGCTTGGCCCCCGGACAGGCCTCCGGGGAGACCCAGTACTTC. Translating it yields CASSLAPGQASGETQYF. V is TRBV5-1 and J is TRBJ2-5, with TRBD1 identical over 7 bases. V lost 0 bases, J lost 5 bases, and 13 bases stayed unmatched. Per the germline V gene, CDR1 is SGHRS and CDR2 is YFSETQ. This CDR3 contains 17 residues.

This chain uses TRBV19 with TRBJ1-5, with D possibly TRBD1 on 6 matching bases. V lost 6 bases, J lost 6 bases, and 18 bases lay in between. The CDR3 is 15 amino acids. The germline V gene has CDR1 LNHDA and CDR2 SQIVND (reference sequence). The CDR3 coding sequence is TGTGCCAGTAGAGTACTACAGGGATCGGGTCAGCCCCAGCATTTT. This encodes CASRVLQGSGQPQHF.

This clone appeared once. In DNA, the CDR3 is TGCAGCGTCGGACAGGGAAACTATGGCTACACCTTC. This codes for CSVGQGNYGYTF. This chain connects TRBV29-1 to TRBJ1-2, with 8 bases matching TRBD1. Germline V gene lookup returns CDR1 SQVTM and CDR2 ANQGSEA. This CDR3 is 12 amino acids long. Trimming cost V 6 bases and J 2 bases; bases outside gene matches: 2.

The rearrangement links TRBV7-9 to TRBJ2-1; 10 nucleotides match TRBD2. Looked up from germline, CDR1 is SEHNR and CDR2 is FQNEAQ (reference sequence). The ends lost 5 bases at V and 2 bases at J; junction bases unmatched: 12. The CDR3 covers 18 residues. Here the CDR3 reads CASSGKGGGTSAYNEQFF. CDR3 nucleotide sequence: TGTGCCAGCAGCGGAAAAGGAGGGGGGACTAGCGCCTACAATGAGCAGTTCTTC.

CDR3 protein: CASSWEGQGGYGYTF. DNA of the CDR3: TGCGCCAGCAGCTGGGAGGGACAGGGGGGTTATGGCTACACCTTC. The chain has TRBV5-1 and TRBJ1-2; 11 nucleotides align to TRBD1. The V gene end was trimmed by 3 bases and the J gene end by 5 bases; junction bases not matched to a gene: 6. Germline lookup yields CDR1 SGHRS and CDR2 YFSETQ. This CDR3 has 15 residues.

V gene TRBV11-1 combines with J gene TRBJ2-3, with D uncertain. The V and J ends lost 5 bases and 4 bases respectively, with 7 bases between them. The CDR3 runs to 12 residues. CDR1 is SGHAT and CDR2 is FQDESV in the germline V gene (reference sequence). The CDR3, as DNA: TGTGCCAGCAGCCTGTCGTCAGATACGCAGTATTTT. Translation gives CASSLSSDTQYF.

The V and J genes are TRBV6-5 and TRBJ1-6; TRBD1 agrees at 8 bases. The CDR3 totals 15 residues. The germline gives CDR1 MNHEY, CDR2 SVGAGI. V gave up 7 bases and J gave up 2 bases; unmatched junction bases: 4. This CDR3 is CASTLDRAYNSPLHF. CDR3 DNA: TGTGCCAGCACTCTGGACAGGGCCTATAATTCACCCCTCCACTTT.

The chain employs TRBV25-1 and TRBJ1-2; D is uncertain. The CDR3 has 13 amino acids. Germline values: CDR1 MGHDK, CDR2 SYGVNS. With 2 bases removed from V and 8 bases from J, the gap between germline ends came to 12 bases. The chain's CDR3 is CASSEVSRGGYTF. In DNA form, the CDR3 reads TGTGCCAGCAGTGAAGTGAGCCGGGGAGGCTACACCTTC.

The V call is TRBV9, the J call TRBJ2-1; TRBD2 is a possible D gene (6 bases). Germline lookup yields CDR1 SGDLS and CDR2 YYNGEE. The CDR3 consists of 16 residues. V was cut by 3 bases and J by 6 bases, with 19 bases left in between. The DNA of the CDR3 is TGTGCCAGCAGCGAGAGCCCTGGCGGAGGGGTCAATGAGCAGTTCTTC. Its translation is CASSESPGGGVNEQFF.

The CDR3 DNA reads as TGTGCCAGCAGCAAAGGGGACAGGGAGAGAGATACGCAGTATTTT. It is translated as CASSKGDRERDTQYF. The J gene is TRBJ2-3, the V gene TRBV5-4, with 9 bases fitting TRBD1. With V trimmed by 4 bases and J by 5 bases, 8 bases remained unmatched. CDR1 is SGHNT and CDR2 is YYREEE in the germline V gene (reference sequence). The CDR3 is 15 residues long.

This clone was picked up one time. The V call is TRBV7-2, the J call TRBJ2-5; TRBD2 aligns across 7 bases. CDR3 length equals 16 residues. Unmatched junction bases numbered 10, after V lost 4 bases and J lost 2 bases. CDR1 is SGHTA, CDR2 FQGNSA, per germline. CDR3 nucleotide sequence: TGTGCCAGCAGCTCACACCAGCCGGGACTACAAGAGACCCAGTACTTC. It translates to CASSSHQPGLQETQYF.

The rearrangement links TRBV7-9 to TRBJ1-1; no definite D call. The CDR3 loop spans 12 amino acids. Trimming cost V 3 bases and J 8 bases, with 10 bases left between them. In germline, CDR1 is SEHNR, CDR2 FQNEAQ (reference sequence). The CDR3 DNA is TGTGCCAGCAGCTTTACGGGTTCGGAAGCTTTCTTT. This gives the protein CASSFTGSEAFF.

Only one count was recorded for this clone. V is TRBV13 and J is TRBJ2-3; 10 bases map to TRBD1. The CDR3 is 17 residues long. With 4 bases clipped from V and 2 bases from J, the junction kept 9 bases outside the gene matches. Germline V gene data show CDR1 as PRHDT and CDR2 as FYEKMQ (reference sequence). CDR3 DNA sequence: TGTGCCAGCAGCTCCGGGACAGGGGAATCCTACACAGATACGCAGTATTTT. Translated: CASSSGTGESYTDTQYF.

V usage is TRBV28 and J usage is TRBJ1-2, with D tentatively TRBD1 (6 bases). Trimming took 10 bases from V and 8 from J, leaving 23 bases between them. The CDR3 loop spans 14 amino acids. Germline CDR1 is MDHEN and CDR2 is SYDVKM. The CDR3, as DNA: TGTGCCACCGCCCTGGGCAGGGGAAGTGGAGGCTACACCTTC. Protein: CATALGRGSGGYTF.

The chain uses TRBV9 and TRBJ1-4, with 12 bases lining up with TRBD1. V was clipped by 7 bases and J by 0 bases; unmatched bases: 4. The CDR3 runs 16 residues. The germline gives CDR1 SGDLS, CDR2 YYNGEE. Here the CDR3 DNA reads TGTGCCAGCGGAGGGACAGGGGGCACAACTAATGAAAAACTGTTTTTT. Protein product: CASGGTGGTTNEKLFF.

This chain links TRBV3-1 (or the pseudogene TRBV3-2) with TRBJ1-3; 9 nucleotides align to TRBD1. This CDR3 region has 16 residues. Germline V gene data show CDR1 as LGHDT and CDR2 as YNNKEL (reference sequence). The trim removed 4 bases at V and 4 bases at J, leaving 8 bases unmatched. The CDR3 sequence: CASSLRGQGHGNTIYF. The CDR3, as DNA: TGTGCCAGCAGCCTCCGGGGACAGGGCCACGGAAACACCATATATTTT.

This chain connects TRBV24-1 to TRBJ1-2, with 7 bases that match TRBD1. Trimming removed 3 bases from V and 6 bases from J; junction bases left unmatched: 6. This CDR3 spans 14 amino acids. The germline V gene has CDR1 KGHDR and CDR2 SFDVKD. The CDR3 DNA is TGTGCCACCAGTGATATACAGGGGAGGAATGGCTACACCTTC. Translating gives CATSDIQGRNGYTF.